This T cell receptor beta chain stems from a study of control samples from healthy donors and cancer patients (TCRdb year 2020). The library was produced with the immunoSEQ multiplex PCR assay. TCRdb provides this immuneACCESS table in a form limited to in-frame rearrangements. Some clones are lacking; in checked studies, under half of them reflect an unresolved V gene, and why the rest are absent is not known. Counted in this sample were 170,000 or so clones; 90% to 95% of them appeared once. Just over 1.4% of the sample comes from the top ten. About this clone itself: Its antigen has not been determined. There are no base qualities to consult, and no much larger clone falls within one base.

Based on the germline V gene (reference sequence), the CDR1 and CDR2 sequences are SGHNT and YYREEE. V is pruned by 3 bases and J by 4 bases, leaving 4 bases of the junction without a gene match. The CDR3 starts with the cysteine, ends with the phenylalanine, and has 15 residues. Only the CDR3 part of the read is kept: 45 bases, read in frame from the first base. Here the chain combines TRBV5-4 and TRBJ2-7; 13 nucleotides in the junction match TRBD2. Sequencing used blood. The TCR sequence derives from a man under 40 in good health. The DNA sequence reads TGTGCCAGCAGCTCGTGGACTAGCGGGAGATACGAGCAGTACTTC. It codes for CASSSWTSGRYEQYF.